This record looks at one T cell receptor beta chain sequence and its context. This sample is part of a study of T cell repertoires in aging, cancer and after chemotherapy. Study-wide context: Donor ages fell into six groups from 30 or younger up to 70 or older. Clear clonal overlap appeared across healthy donor samples taken over several months to years.

Amplification of TCR beta used genomic DNA extracted from peripheral blood. This CDR3 region has 13 residues. The germline V gene has CDR1 MNHEY and CDR2 SVGAGI. The ends lost 8 bases at V and 1 base at J; junction bases unmatched: 3. Multiplex touch-down PCR with TRB-A/B primers amplified rearranged V-D-J TRB sequences. From the multiplex PCR reads, TCRdb called clonotypes with MiXCR, one entry per CDR3 protein. The sample carries roughly 3,000 distinct CDR3 sequences, approximately 29% recorded once. Sequenced material: blood. The genes are TRBV6-5 and TRBJ2-7, with 9 positions matching TRBD1. This clonotype originated in a human donor in good health. Here the CDR3 reads CASRGQGSYEQYF. For the CDR3, the DNA is TGTGCCAGCCGGGGACAGGGATCCTACGAGCAGTACTTC.